The present entry profiles one T cell receptor beta chain with its context. The data stem from a study of CD8+ T cells in alopecia areata. V lost 5 bases, J lost 5 bases, and 9 bases lay in between. Germline CDR1 and CDR2: MGHDK and SYGVNS. The CDR3 spans 12 residues. Documented treatment: oral pan-JAK inhibitor, 5-10 mg twice daily. Reverse transcribed after extraction, RNA yielded cDNA as the sequencing template. TCRdb's copy holds only in-frame clones and misses some; the assay was immunoSEQ multiplex PCR. Seen here are approximately 180,000 clones, less than 75% observed once, and the top ten hold roughly 17%.

The clonotype originates from a human donor with alopecia areata. The source was CD4+ T cells sorted from blood, collected at roughly week 58, from a patient treated with tofacitinib. The chain combines TRBV25-1 with TRBJ2-5; D is tentatively TRBD1 or TRBD2 (5 bases each). CDR3 residues: CASSLGVETQYF. CDR3 in DNA: TGTGCCAGCAGTCTGGGGGTGGAGACCCAGTACTTC.